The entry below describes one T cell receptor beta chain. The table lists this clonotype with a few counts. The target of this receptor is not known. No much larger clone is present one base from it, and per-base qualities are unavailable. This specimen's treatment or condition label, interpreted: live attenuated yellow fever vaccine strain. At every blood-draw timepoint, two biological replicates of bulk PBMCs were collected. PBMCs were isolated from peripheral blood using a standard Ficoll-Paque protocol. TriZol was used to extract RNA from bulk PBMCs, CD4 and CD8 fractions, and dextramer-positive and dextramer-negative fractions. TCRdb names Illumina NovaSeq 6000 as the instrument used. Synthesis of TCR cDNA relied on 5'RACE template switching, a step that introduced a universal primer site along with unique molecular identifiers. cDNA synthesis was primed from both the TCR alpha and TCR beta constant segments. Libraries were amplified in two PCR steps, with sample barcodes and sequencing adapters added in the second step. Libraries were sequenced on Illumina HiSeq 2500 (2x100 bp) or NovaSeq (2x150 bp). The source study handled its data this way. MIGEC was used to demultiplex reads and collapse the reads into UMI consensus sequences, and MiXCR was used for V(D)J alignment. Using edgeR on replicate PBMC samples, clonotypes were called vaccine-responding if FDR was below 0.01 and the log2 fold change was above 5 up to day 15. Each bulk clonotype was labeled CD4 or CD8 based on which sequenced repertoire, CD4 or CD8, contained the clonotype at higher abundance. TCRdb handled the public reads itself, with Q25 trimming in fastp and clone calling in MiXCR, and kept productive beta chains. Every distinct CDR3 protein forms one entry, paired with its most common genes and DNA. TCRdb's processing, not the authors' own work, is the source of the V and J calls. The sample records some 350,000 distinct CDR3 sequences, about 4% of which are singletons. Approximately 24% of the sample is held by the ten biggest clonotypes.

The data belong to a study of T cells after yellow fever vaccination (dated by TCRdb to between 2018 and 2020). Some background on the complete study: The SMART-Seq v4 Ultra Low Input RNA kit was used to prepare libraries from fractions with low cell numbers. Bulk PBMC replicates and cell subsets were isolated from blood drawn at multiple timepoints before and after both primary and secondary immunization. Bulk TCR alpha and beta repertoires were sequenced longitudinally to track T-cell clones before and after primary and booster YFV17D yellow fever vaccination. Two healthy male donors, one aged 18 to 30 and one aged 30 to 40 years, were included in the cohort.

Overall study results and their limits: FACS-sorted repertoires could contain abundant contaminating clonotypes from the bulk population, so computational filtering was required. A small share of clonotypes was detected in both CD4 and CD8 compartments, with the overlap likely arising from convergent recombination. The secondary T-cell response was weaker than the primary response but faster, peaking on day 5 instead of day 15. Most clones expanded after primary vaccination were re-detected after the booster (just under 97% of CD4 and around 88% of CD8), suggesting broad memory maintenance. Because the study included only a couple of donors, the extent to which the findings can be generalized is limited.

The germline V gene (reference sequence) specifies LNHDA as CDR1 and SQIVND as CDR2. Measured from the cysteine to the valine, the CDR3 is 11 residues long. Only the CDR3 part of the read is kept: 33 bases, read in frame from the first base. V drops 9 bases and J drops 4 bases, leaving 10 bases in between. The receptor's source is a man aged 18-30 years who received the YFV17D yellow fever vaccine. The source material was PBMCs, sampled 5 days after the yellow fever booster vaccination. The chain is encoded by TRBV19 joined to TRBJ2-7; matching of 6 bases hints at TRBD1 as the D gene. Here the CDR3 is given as CARQGSYEQYV. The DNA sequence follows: TGTGCCAGACAGGGTTCATACGAGCAGTACGTC.